This T cell receptor beta chain was sequenced in a study of CD8+CD57+ T cells in acquired aplastic anemia. The overall study: Sorted CD4+ and CD8+ cell DNA averaged approximately 3.2 ug.

Genomic DNA provided the template from which TCR beta VDJ and CDR3 profiles were obtained. TCRdb reprocessed the reads via MiXCR and lists one record per CDR3 protein. Counted here are roughly 300,000 distinct CDR3 sequences, approximately 56% occurring once; the ten biggest clones make up approximately 8%. Unmatched junction bases numbered 9, after V lost 3 bases and J lost 7 bases. The CDR3 length is 15 residues. The germline V gene has CDR1 KGHDR and CDR2 SFDVKD. Input material: sorted CD4+, CD8+, or CD8+CD57+ T cells (not recorded which) from PBMCs. J is TRBJ1-1 and V is TRBV24-1; TRBD1 matches at 8 bases. The TCR comes from a human donor with severe aplastic anemia or a healthy control (not recorded which). CDR3 DNA: TGTGCCACCAGTGATACTAGGACAGGGCATCATGAAGCTTTCTTT. Protein: CATSDTRTGHHEAFF.